Reported below is one TCR beta chain. Its antigen is unknown. No quality values exist for individual bases; no much larger clone is one base distant. The sample is drawn from a study of graft-versus-host responses after intestinal transplantation (dated by TCRdb to the early 2020s). Looking at the study overall: Recipients received multivisceral, liver-intestinal, or isolated intestinal transplants. A cohort of some 24 intestinal transplant recipients, including one retransplant, was enrolled, and a few patients lacking pretransplant specimens were excluded. Anti-thymocyte globulin induction was given to all recipients, followed by maintenance tacrolimus and steroids for 3 to 4 years. To identify alloreactive clones, pre-transplant mixed lymphocyte reaction products were sequenced and compared with unstimulated pre-transplant donor and recipient T cells. A peak of at least 4% donor T cells among recipient peripheral blood mononuclear cells was the definition used for donor T cell macrochimerism. After intestinal transplantation, graft-versus-host and host-versus-graft alloreactive T cell clones were followed in the graft, circulation and bone marrow using bulk TCR-beta CDR3 sequencing. Samples from a few later patients were sequenced in-house on an Illumina MiSeq with MiXCR processing rather than by the commercial service.

Library method: the immunoSEQ multiplex PCR assay. For most patients, genomic DNA was isolated with the Qiagen DNeasy Blood and Tissue Kit and sent frozen to Adaptive Biotechnologies for TCR sequencing. Adaptive Biotechnologies carried out high-throughput TCR-beta CDR3 sequencing of genomic DNA for most patients. Under the source paper's analysis protocol: Adaptive's ImmunoSEQ software supplied the TCR sequencing data for around 19 patients, while MiXCR and VDJtools were used to process a few other patients. CD4 versus CD8 sorting errors were corrected by removing sequences found in both subsets at a frequency ratio below 5:1. Because the origin of CDR3 nucleotide sequences shared between donor and recipient could not be assigned, those sequences were removed. To count as alloreactive, a clone needed at least 2-fold expansion over unstimulated cells and a minimum CFSE-low frequency of 0.002% (template counts) or 0.001% (read counts). A clone was considered mappable if detected in the sequenced pre-transplant spleen, lymph node, or MLR CFSE-low populations of the donor or recipient. The cumulative frequency of alloreactive clones was calculated as a percentage of all sequences, weighted by copy number. TCRdb limited this immuneACCESS table to in-frame rearrangements with V and J called. A share of clones is missing; checked studies link under half to unresolved V genes, and the rest is unexplained. From that table come the V and J calls and clone size; the DNA was used to work out D and trimming. The sample yields about 94,000 clones; more than 85% were counted once. The top ten clones comprise over 0.4% of the sample.

From the cysteine up to the phenylalanine, the CDR3 has a length of 13 residues. The only DNA kept is the CDR3, 39 bases in frame from the first base. CDR1 and CDR2, looked up from the germline V gene, are SGHVS and FQNEAQ. Results the study describes overall, beyond this receptor: Conclusions were limited by the relatively low number and heterogeneity of intestinal transplant patients. Peak levels of circulating GvH clones were associated with declines in HvG clones early after transplant. GvH clones were detected in recipient bone marrow, and some of these GvH clones were observed earlier in ileal mucosa or blood, consistent with an intestinal mucosal origin. In the allografts of patients with donor T cell macrochimerism, GvH to HvG T cell clonal ratios were high.

What the time point label conveys for this sample: cells obtained before transplantation from donor or recipient. CD3+CD4+ and CD3+CD8+ populations were FACS-sorted from unstimulated pre-transplant donor and recipient cells taken from spleen or lymph nodes. Rearrangement joined TRBV7-8 to TRBJ2-5; tentative D gene TRBD2, with 5 bases matching. The DNA end lines up better with TRBJ2-7; the J call may be wrong. The source material was unstimulated CD8+ T cells sorted from spleen or lymph node cells, sampled before intestinal transplant. This TCR derives from a human donor who received an intestinal transplant. This receptor has the CDR3 CASSLRAPYEQYF. The bases are TGTGCCAGCAGCTTGCGGGCCCCCTACGAGCAGTACTTC.